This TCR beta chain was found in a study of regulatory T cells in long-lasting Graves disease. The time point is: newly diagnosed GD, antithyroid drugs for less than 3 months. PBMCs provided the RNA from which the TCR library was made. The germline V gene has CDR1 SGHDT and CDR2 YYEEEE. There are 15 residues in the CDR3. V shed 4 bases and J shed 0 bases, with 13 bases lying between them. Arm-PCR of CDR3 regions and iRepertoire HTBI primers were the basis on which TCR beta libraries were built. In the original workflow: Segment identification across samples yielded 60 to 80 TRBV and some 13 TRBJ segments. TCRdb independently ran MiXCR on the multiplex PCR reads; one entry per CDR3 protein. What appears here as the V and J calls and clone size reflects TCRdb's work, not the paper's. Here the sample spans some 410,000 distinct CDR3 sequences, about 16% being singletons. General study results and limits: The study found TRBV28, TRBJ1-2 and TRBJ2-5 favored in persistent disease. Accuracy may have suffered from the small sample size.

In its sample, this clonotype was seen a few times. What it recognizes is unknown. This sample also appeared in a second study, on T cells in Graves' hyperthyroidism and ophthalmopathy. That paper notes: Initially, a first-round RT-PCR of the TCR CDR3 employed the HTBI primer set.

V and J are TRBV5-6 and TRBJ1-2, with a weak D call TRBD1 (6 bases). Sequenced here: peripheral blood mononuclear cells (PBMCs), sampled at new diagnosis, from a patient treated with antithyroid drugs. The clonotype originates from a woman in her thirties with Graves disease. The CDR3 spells CASSALRGPNYGYTF. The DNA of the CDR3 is TGTGCCAGCAGCGCGCTCAGGGGTCCTAACTATGGCTACACCTTC.